This TCR beta chain was obtained from a study of blood T cell repertoires in COVID-19. This table comes from immunoSEQ multiplex PCR, and its TCRdb copy is limited to in-frame clones, with some not included. The data show a few hundred thousand clones, around nine tenths seen once. The CDR3 is made up of 14 amino acids. Trimming cost V 8 bases and J 4 bases, with 15 bases left between them. Germline CDR1 reads MDHEN; CDR2 reads SYDVKM. The gene calls are TRBV28 and TRBJ2-1; weak D call: TRBD1 (5 bases). The receptor's source is a woman in her twenties or thirties with COVID-19, enrolled during active disease. Sequencing input: peripheral blood. CDR3: CASAQGLPYNEQFF. In nucleotides, the CDR3 is TGTGCCAGCGCCCAGGGCCTTCCTTACAATGAGCAGTTCTTC.